This entry lists 20 T cell receptor beta chains sequenced from one sample in a study of preoperative IRX-2 immunotherapy in early breast cancer. Sequenced by immunoSEQ multiplex PCR; TCRdb stores in-frame clones only, minus some. The sample contains more than 35,000 clones, approximately 80% of which appear only once. Treatment specified: preoperative locoregional IRX-2 cytokine immunotherapy. Material: tumor tissue, obtained after IRX-2 immunotherapy. Receptor source: a human donor with breast cancer.

The V call is TRBV19, the J call TRBJ2-5; D is ambiguous. CDR1 is LNHDA and CDR2 is SQIVND in the germline V gene (reference sequence). This CDR3 region has 13 residues. Trimming took 6 bases from V and 4 from J, leaving 12 bases between them. The CDR3 DNA is TGTGCCAGTAGGGTCCAGAGTACAGAGACCCAGTACTTC. Translation gives CASRVQSTETQYF.

This rearrangement joins TRBV6-8 to TRBJ2-6, with 8 bases aligning to TRBD2. V was clipped by 7 bases and J by 0 bases; unmatched bases: 11. Germline V gene lookup returns CDR1 MNHGY and CDR2 SAAAGT. This CDR3 spans 18 amino acids. CDR3 amino acids: CASTRSGRGFSGANVLTF. In DNA form, the CDR3 reads TGTGCCAGCACCAGGTCCGGGAGGGGGTTCTCTGGGGCCAACGTCCTGACTTTC.

In DNA form, the CDR3 reads TGTGCCAGCAGCTTAGTAGTGGGCGCGGGGGGCGGTCAGCCCCAGCATTTT. Its translation: CASSLVVGAGGGQPQHF. The chain uses TRBV11-3 and TRBJ1-5; D is possibly TRBD1 (6 bases). Germline V gene data show CDR1 as SGHNT and CDR2 as YENEEA. CDR3 length equals 17 residues. Trimming cost V 1 base and J 6 bases, with 19 bases left between them.

This clone was seen only a few times. The rearrangement joins TRBV6-1 to TRBJ2-1; no firm D call. Per germline, CDR1 MNHNS and CDR2 SASEGT. This CDR3 is built from 12 residues. Trimming pared 1 base from V and 14 bases from J, leaving 12 bases between. The CDR3 here is CASSEDEAWEFF. In nucleotides, the CDR3 is TGTGCCAGCAGTGAAGATGAAGCATGGGAGTTCTTC.

The chain has TRBV11-1 and TRBJ2-2, with TRBD2 matching over 12 bases. Germline CDR1 is SGHAT and CDR2 is FQDESV (reference sequence). The CDR3 runs to 18 residues. V dropped 4 bases and J dropped 5; count of bases not matched to a gene: 11. The CDR3 DNA follows: TGTGCCAGCAGCTCTCGGACTAGCGGGACTGGGGCGACCGGGGAGCTGTTTTTT. It is translated as CASSSRTSGTGATGELFF.

A note on this clone: One end of the junction varies from germline; a read error may be responsible. This chain connects TRBV6-8 to TRBJ2-7, with D tentatively TRBD1 or TRBD2 (5 bases each). The germline CDR1 and CDR2 sequences are MNHGY and SAAAGT. CDR3 length: 17 amino acids. The CDR3 region has the DNA TGTGCCAGCAGTGACTCGGGGACGGTAGTACCCTCCTACGAGCAGTACTTC. Encoded protein: CASSDSGTVVPSYEQYF.

This clone was seen a few times. Here the CDR3 reads CSRSGRRAYNEQFF. The CDR3 nucleotides are TGCAGCCGCTCGGGGCGCCGCGCCTACAATGAGCAGTTCTTC. This chain joins TRBV29-1 and TRBJ2-1, with D perhaps given as TRBD1 or TRBD2 (5 bases each). Between the trimmed V and J ends, which lost 8 bases and 2 bases, there was a span of 16 bases. The CDR3 loop spans 14 amino acids. The germline gives CDR1 SQVTM, CDR2 ANQGSEA.

The table lists this clone with a few counts. This chain connects TRBV7-6 to TRBJ2-3; 14 bases line up with TRBD2. Germline values: CDR1 SGHVS, CDR2 FNYEAQ. The CDR3 covers 16 residues. Trimming removed 5 bases from V and 8 bases from J; junction bases left unmatched: 9. The CDR3 reads CASSPTSGGDRGTQYF. DNA of the CDR3: TGTGCCAGCAGCCCGACTAGCGGGGGGGATAGGGGTACGCAGTATTTT.

As to this clone: At one of its ends the junction is not consistent with the germline gene, which may arise from a read error. The chain is built from TRBV9 and TRBJ1-5, with 8 positions matching TRBD1. This CDR3 spans 15 amino acids. The germline gives CDR1 SGDLS, CDR2 YYNGEE. The DNA of the CDR3 is TGTGCTAGCAGTCTGACAGGGGTGAGCAATCAGCCCCAGCATTTT. Residues: CASSLTGVSNQPQHF. Together with reference TRBV9 and TRBJ1-5, the CDR3 gives the full variable domain: DSGVTQTPKHLITATGQRVTLRCSPRSGDLSVYWYQQSLDQGLQFLIQYYNGEERAKGNILERFSAQQFPDLHSELNLSSLELGDSALYFCASSLTGVSNQPQHFGDGTRLSIL.

This chain connects TRBV11-3 to TRBJ2-5; maybe TRBD2 (6 bases). This CDR3 region has 16 residues. V was cut by 5 bases and J by 2 bases, with 18 bases left in between. The V gene's germline CDR1 is SGHNT and CDR2 YENEEA. CDR3 sequence reads: CASSPLWRGGQETQYF. CDR3 sequence (DNA): TGTGCCAGCAGCCCACTTTGGAGGGGCGGGCAAGAGACCCAGTACTTC.

This chain connects TRBV5-1 to TRBJ2-1; TRBD1 agrees at 7 bases. The V gene end was trimmed by 3 bases and the J gene end by 3 bases; junction bases not matched to a gene: 3. CDR3 length equals 14 residues. CDR1 and CDR2 (germline): SGHRS, YFSETQ. The DNA for the CDR3 is TGCGCCAGCAGCTCGGGACAGTACTACAATGAGCAGTTCTTC. It encodes CASSSGQYYNEQFF.

V gene TRBV19 combines with J gene TRBJ1-5, with D unclear. CDR3 length: 18 residues. CDR1 is LNHDA, CDR2 SQIVND, per germline (reference sequence). V lost 3 bases, J lost 7 bases, and 25 bases lay in between. This CDR3 reads CASSITPVFNQEGQPQHF. The CDR3 DNA sequence: TGTGCCAGTAGTATCACCCCCGTATTTAATCAGGAAGGGCAGCCCCAGCATTTT.

The chain uses TRBV10-2 and TRBJ2-1, with 10 bases fitting TRBD2. CDR1 is WSHSY and CDR2 is SAAADI in the germline V gene. V gave up 3 bases and J gave up 6 bases; unmatched junction bases: 2. The CDR3 covers 14 residues. CDR3 DNA sequence: TGCGCCAGCAGTGAAGCGGGGGGGTCCAATGAGCAGTTCTTC. This gives the protein CASSEAGGSNEQFF.

The V gene is TRBV6-8, the J gene TRBJ2-3, with a possible D match to TRBD2 (8 bases). Germline V gene sequence: CDR1 MNHGY, CDR2 SAAAGT. This CDR3 region has 15 residues. Trimming left V 3 bases short and J 6 bases short, with 16 bases between. The DNA for the CDR3 is TGTGCCAGCAGTTATCGGGAGGGGGCGGTCGATACGCAGTATTTT. Translation gives CASSYREGAVDTQYF.

J is TRBJ2-2 and V is TRBV5-1; 10 positions match TRBD1. Per the germline V gene, CDR1 is SGHRS and CDR2 is YFSETQ. J was trimmed by 4 bases and V by 0 bases; bases with no gene match: 3. This CDR3 spans 16 amino acids. CDR3 coding DNA: TGCGCCAGCAGCTTGGGAGGGACAGGGGCCACCGGGGAGCTGTTTTTT. It specifies CASSLGGTGATGELFF.

This clone occurred a few times. The chain employs TRBV29-1 and TRBJ2-7, with D perhaps matching TRBD2 (5 bases). Germline V gives CDR1 SQVTM, CDR2 ANQGSEA. This CDR3 has 14 residues. The germline V and J ends were trimmed by 5 bases and 2 bases, with 16 bases remaining between them. CDR3 residues: CSVSPGGSTYEQYF. The CDR3 region has the DNA TGCAGCGTTTCCCCCGGCGGGTCCACCTACGAGCAGTACTTC.

This rearrangement joins TRBV27 to TRBJ2-1, with D perhaps TRBD1 or TRBD2 (7 bases each). Germline CDR1 reads MNHEY; CDR2 reads SMNVEV (reference sequence). V was pared by 4 bases and J by 7 bases, with 14 bases between. The CDR3 sequence is 14 residues long. This chain's CDR3 is CASSWQGEGNEQFF. The DNA of the CDR3 is TGTGCCAGCAGTTGGCAGGGGGAGGGAAATGAGCAGTTCTTC.

This clone turned up a few times. V and J are TRBV7-7 and TRBJ1-2; possible D gene TRBD1, 6 bases. Trimming took off 4 bases at V and 4 bases at J, with 16 bases between the two ends. Germline CDR1 reads SSHAT; CDR2 reads FNYEAQ (reference sequence). This CDR3 comprises 15 residues. The CDR3 bases are TGTGCCAGCAGCTCGGACGGGGGCTCTTTCTATGGCTACACCTTC. The encoded protein is CASSSDGGSFYGYTF.

This clone was observed a handful of times. The rearrangement uses TRBV6-8 and TRBJ1-1; 7 nucleotides agree with TRBD1. Germline-derived CDR1 and CDR2 are MNHGY and SAAAGT. Germline trimming cut 2 bases from V and 6 bases from J; bases unmatched to any gene: 3. The length of the CDR3 is 13 residues. CDR3 residues: CASSYPDRAEAFF. For the CDR3, the DNA is TGTGCCAGCAGTTACCCCGACAGGGCTGAAGCTTTCTTT.

The chain couples TRBV11-3 to TRBJ2-5; TRBD1 aligns across 8 bases. Germline V gene sequence: CDR1 SGHNT, CDR2 YENEEA. V lost 5 bases, J lost 5 bases, and 7 bases stayed unmatched. This CDR3 has 14 amino acids. Here the CDR3 DNA reads TGTGCCAGCAGCCCCTGGACAGGGATGGAGACCCAGTACTTC. It is translated as CASSPWTGMETQYF.